Given below is one TCR beta chain in context. What it binds is not known. This sample is part of a study of vaccination and CD4 T cells after COVID-19. Background on the study: The post-COVID sampling time was a median about 100 days after diagnosis, ranging from 35 to 161.

Germline CDR1 and CDR2: MGHRA and YSYEKL. The CDR3 covers 16 residues. V was clipped by 2 bases and J by 5 bases, with 18 bases between them. The treatment here: roughly ten-day PBMC culture with coronavirus spike peptide pools or control peptides (ViraFEST assay). With the Oncomine TCR Beta short-read assay, DNA from cultured CD4+ T cells was sequenced. TCRdb analysed the PCR reads with MiXCR anew, one entry per CDR3 protein. The sample lists tens of thousands of distinct CDR3 sequences, 30% to 35% occurring once. Study results and caveats: Within convalescent individuals, 304 out of 307 vaccine-specific clones proved to be spike mono-reactive.

The source of this sequence is a human donor with COVID-19. The chain recombines TRBV4-1 with TRBJ2-5; D call uncertain. Sequencing was done on a sample of cultured CD4+ T cells from blood. In nucleotides, the CDR3 is TGCGCCAGCAGCCAAATAACCCTTGCGTTAGGGGAGACCCAGTACTTC. Protein product: CASSQITLALGETQYF.